Below, one TCR beta chain is given with its context. V was cut by 4 bases and J by 4 bases, with 8 bases left in between. This CDR3 has 13 amino acids. The V gene's germline CDR1 is LGHNA and CDR2 YSLEER. Per the study methods: Amplification of reference gene primers provided the estimated nucleated cell counts. The table came from immunoSEQ multiplex PCR; TCRdb's copy has only in-frame clones and leaves some out. The DNA was the basis for D and trimming; V, J and clone size are from that table. The sample has more than 350,000 clones; just under 90% are singletons. This entry comes from a study of blood T cell repertoires in COVID-19. Study summary: From T cells, B-cell-depleted T cells, or PBMCs came the material, which was cDNA or gDNA.

Clinical histories supplied by participants themselves formed the basis of cohort assignment. For recovered donors of Cohort 3, there were two negative PCRs, clearance, or symptom resolution. This chain connects TRBV4-3 to TRBJ1-5; the D is unclear. The source is a woman between 45 and 65 years old who had recovered from COVID-19. The sample was PBMCs or T cells enriched from blood (not recorded which). CDR3 protein: CASSREVNQPQHF. The CDR3 DNA sequence: TGCGCCAGCAGCCGTGAGGTAAATCAGCCCCAGCATTTT.